This is a list of T cell receptor beta chains from one sample in a study of spatial heterogeneity in lung cancer. TCRdb re-called the 5' RACE reads with MiXCR, one entry per CDR3 protein. The sample yields about 45,000 distinct CDR3 sequences, 20% to 25% seen once. Material: PBMCs, obtained at follow-up. These receptors were collected from a female donor with early-stage non-small cell lung cancer. The CDR3 runs from the conserved cysteine through the conserved F or W. The order of the fields is J gene, D gene, V gene, clone size, CDR3 DNA, CDR3 protein. D genes are given only for firm matches. Only part of the rows carry a size: once, few, many, or a class if the clone is expanded.

J: TRBJ2-6
D: -
V: TRBV5-6
size: many
DNA: TGTGCCAGCAGCTTGAGAGTTTCTGGGGCCAACGTCCTGACTTTC
CDR3: CASSLRVSGANVLTF

J: TRBJ2-3
D: -
V: TRBV9
size: many
DNA: TGTGCCAGCAGCGTAGAGGTAGGGGCCACAGATACGCAGTATTTT
CDR3: CASSVEVGATDTQYF

J: TRBJ2-3
D: TRBD2
V: TRBV27
size: -
DNA: TGTGCCAGCAGTTCGGGACTAGCGGGGGAAAACACATTCACAGATACGCAGTATTTT
CDR3: CASSSGLAGENTFTDTQYF

J: TRBJ2-1
D: -
V: TRBV20-1
size: -
DNA: TGCAGTTCCAATGAGCAGTTCTTC
CDR3: CSSNEQFF

J: TRBJ2-1
D: -
V: TRBV2
size: -
DNA: TGTGCCAGCAGAACGGTAGTGGATGAGCAGTTCTTC
CDR3: CASRTVVDEQFF

J: TRBJ1-2
D: TRBD1
V: TRBV27
size: many
DNA: TGTGCCAGCAGCCCAGACAGGGGAGGGTACTATGGCTACACCTTC
CDR3: CASSPDRGGYYGYTF

J: TRBJ1-1
D: -
V: TRBV7-6
size: -
DNA: TGTGCCAGCAGCCCAAAACGGACAGAAATGAACACTGAAGCTTTCTTT
CDR3: CASSPKRTEMNTEAFF

J: TRBJ2-7
D: TRBD2
V: TRBV24-1
size: many
DNA: TGTGCCACCAGGCTAGCGGGATTCGAGCAGTACTTC
CDR3: CATRLAGFEQYF

J: TRBJ2-5
D: -
V: TRBV6-2/TRBV6-3
size: -
DNA: TGTGCCAGCAGTTACGATCTCCGGGTGGAGACCCAGTACTTC
CDR3: CASSYDLRVETQYF

J: TRBJ2-1
D: TRBD1
V: TRBV5-4
size: once
DNA: TGTGCCAGCAGCGCCTTGACAGGGACCGATTACAATGAGCAGTTCTTC
CDR3: CASSALTGTDYNEQFF

J: TRBJ2-3
D: -
V: TRBV21-1
size: few
DNA: TGTGCCAGCACTTGGACGAGAGCAGATACGCAGTATTTT
CDR3: CASTWTRADTQYF

J: TRBJ2-1
D: -
V: TRBV15
size: -
DNA: TGTGCCACCAGCAGAGAGGGAGATGAGCAGTTCTTC
CDR3: CATSREGDEQFF

J: TRBJ2-1
D: TRBD2
V: TRBV19
size: -
DNA: TGTGCGAGTAGTAGGGATAGCGGGTACAATGAGCAGTTCTTC
CDR3: CASSRDSGYNEQFF

J: TRBJ2-5
D: -
V: TRBV6-6
size: -
DNA: TGTGCCAGCAGTTACTCCGCAGGTCAAGAGACCCAGTACTTC
CDR3: CASSYSAGQETQYF

J: TRBJ1-6
D: -
V: TRBV10-3
size: -
DNA: TGTGCCATCAGTGATAATTCACCCCTCCACTTT
CDR3: CAISDNSPLHF

J: TRBJ1-2
D: TRBD1
V: TRBV12-3/TRBV12-4
size: many
DNA: TGTGCCAGCAGACCCAGGGGGTACTATGGCTACACCTTC
CDR3: CASRPRGYYGYTF

J: TRBJ1-4
D: -
V: TRBV29-1
size: few
DNA: TGCAGCGCCAACGAGGCAGCTAATGAAAAACTGTTTTTT
CDR3: CSANEAANEKLFF

J: TRBJ1-1
D: -
V: TRBV7-3
size: many
DNA: TGTGCCAGCAGCTTAAACCGGGCCGTGAACACTGAAGCTTTCTTT
CDR3: CASSLNRAVNTEAFF

J: TRBJ2-7
D: -
V: TRBV30
size: -
DNA: TGTGCCTGGAACTTAGCGGCTACCTACGAGCAGTACTTC
CDR3: CAWNLAATYEQYF

J: TRBJ2-2
D: -
V: TRBV2
size: many
DNA: TGTGCCAGCAGAGACACGAACACCGGGGAGCTGTTTTTT
CDR3: CASRDTNTGELFF

J: TRBJ1-5
D: -
V: TRBV7-9
size: few
DNA: TGTGCCAGCAGCCGGGAGGCTAATCAGCCCCAGCATTTT
CDR3: CASSREANQPQHF

J: TRBJ1-5
D: -
V: TRBV6-1
size: many
DNA: TGTGCCAGCAGTGTGGGCAGGGGAGGCAATCAGCCCCAGCATTTT
CDR3: CASSVGRGGNQPQHF

J: TRBJ2-3
D: TRBD2
V: TRBV6-1
size: many
DNA: TGTGCCAGCAGTGAAAGCGGGGCGGATACGCAGTATTTT
CDR3: CASSESGADTQYF

J: TRBJ1-1
D: -
V: TRBV7-9
size: -
DNA: TGTGCCAGCAGCTTAAAGGGGTTTGAAGCTTTCTTT
CDR3: CASSLKGFEAFF

J: TRBJ2-1
D: -
V: TRBV7-2
size: -
DNA: TGTGCCAGCAGTATCCAGGGCGGGGACTACAATGAGCAGTTCTTC
CDR3: CASSIQGGDYNEQFF

J: TRBJ2-1
D: -
V: TRBV27
size: many
DNA: TGTGCCAGCAGTTTGTCGAGCCCAGTCTACAATGAGCAGTTCTTC
CDR3: CASSLSSPVYNEQFF

J: TRBJ1-2
D: -
V: TRBV29-1
size: -
DNA: TGCAGCGTTGAAGATTACAGAGCTAACTATGGCTACACCTTC
CDR3: CSVEDYRANYGYTF

J: TRBJ1-4
D: TRBD1
V: TRBV19
size: few
DNA: TGTGCCAGTAGTACGGACAGGGGGCGAAAACTGTTTTTT
CDR3: CASSTDRGRKLFF

J: TRBJ1-1
D: -
V: TRBV4-2
size: -
DNA: TGTGCCAGCAGCCAAGTACCGAGTTACACTGAAGCTTTCTTT
CDR3: CASSQVPSYTEAFF

J: TRBJ2-5
D: -
V: TRBV2
size: -
DNA: TGTGCCAGCAGTGCAGGGGCAGTCGAAGAGACCCAGTACTTC
CDR3: CASSAGAVEETQYF

J: TRBJ2-2
D: TRBD2
V: TRBV6-2/TRBV6-3
size: -
DNA: TGTGCCAGCAACGGACTAGCGGGAGTCCGTGACGTGGACACCGGGGAGCTGTTTTTT
CDR3: CASNGLAGVRDVDTGELFF

J: TRBJ2-7
D: TRBD2
V: TRBV19
size: many
DNA: TGTGCCAGTAGTATAGGAGCGGGAGCTATCTACGAGCAGTACTTC
CDR3: CASSIGAGAIYEQYF

J: TRBJ1-6
D: -
V: TRBV12-5
size: -
DNA: TGTGCTAGTGGCCCCGGGACGGTCTATAATTCACCCCTCCACTTT
CDR3: CASGPGTVYNSPLHF

J: TRBJ1-5
D: -
V: TRBV5-6
size: few
DNA: TGTGCCAGCAGCTGGGGCCTCAATCAGCCCCAGCATTTT
CDR3: CASSWGLNQPQHF

J: TRBJ2-5
D: -
V: TRBV19
size: many
DNA: TGTGCCAGTAGTGACAGAGGCTCAAGGGAGACCCAGTACTTC
CDR3: CASSDRGSRETQYF

J: TRBJ1-1
D: -
V: TRBV7-9
size: -
DNA: TGTGCCAGCAGCTTCAGAGGGGAGAACACTGAAGCTTTCTTT
CDR3: CASSFRGENTEAFF

J: TRBJ2-2
D: -
V: TRBV21-1
size: many
DNA: TGTGCCAGCAGCAAAGCGCACAGGAGGTCCGCCGGGGAGCTGTTTTTT
CDR3: CASSKAHRRSAGELFF

J: TRBJ1-1
D: -
V: TRBV7-9
size: few
DNA: TGTGCCAGCAGACCCAACCCCTCGGGGGCGAGGACTGAAGCTTTCTTT
CDR3: CASRPNPSGARTEAFF